The 8 T cell receptor beta chains below were found in one sample sequenced in a study of blood T cell repertoires in COVID-19. This table comes from immunoSEQ multiplex PCR, and its TCRdb copy is limited to in-frame clones, with some not included. There are 160,000 or so clones in the sample; about 80% occur only once, and nearly 3.5% lies in the top ten. The sequencing input was PBMCs or T cells enriched from blood (not recorded which). Receptor source: a woman between 55 and 75 years old who had recovered from COVID-19.

The CDR3 sequence is CASSEAQYGQGSSYEQYF. In DNA, the CDR3 is TGTGCCAGCAGTGAAGCTCAGTATGGACAGGGGAGCTCCTACGAGCAGTACTTC. The V call is TRBV6-1, the J call TRBJ2-7; 9 bases line up with TRBD1. Germline values: CDR1 MNHNS, CDR2 SASEGT. J gave up 0 bases and V 0 bases, and 9 bases lay outside the gene matches. The length of the CDR3 is 18 residues.

V and J are TRBV19 and TRBJ2-5; TRBD1 matches 8 bases. Per germline, CDR1 LNHDA and CDR2 SQIVND (reference sequence). The CDR3 contains 14 residues. The J segment lost 3 bases and the V segment lost 1 base, leaving 1 base of the junction unmatched. This CDR3 is CASSIVGQEETQYF. The CDR3 DNA reads TGTGCCAGTAGTATAGTGGGACAGGAAGAGACCCAGTACTTC.

V is TRBV30 and J is TRBJ1-1; TRBD1 aligns across 7 bases. Per germline, CDR1 GTSNPN and CDR2 SVGIG (reference sequence). V shed 0 bases, J shed 12 bases, and the junction held 13 bases outside the gene matches. The CDR3 contains 14 residues. CDR3 loop: CAWSVPGNRGPSFF. The DNA of the CDR3 is TGTGCCTGGAGTGTACCGGGGAACAGGGGACCCTCTTTCTTT.

This chain links TRBV21-1 with TRBJ2-6; the listed D gene, TRBD1, was not tested against the DNA. TRBV21-1 is termed a pseudogene. The CDR3 totals 22 residues. CDR3 sequence (DNA): TGTGCCAGCAACCTACTGGGGAACCAGGGGTCACACCCAAGCTCTGGGGCCAACGTCCTGACTTTC. This codes for CASNLLGNQGSHPSSGANVLTF.

A single count supports this clone. The rearrangement joins TRBV30 to TRBJ1-2; TRBD1 matches 9 bases. The CDR3 totals 14 residues. The germline CDR1 and CDR2 sequences are GTSNPN and SVGIG (reference sequence). The trim removed 4 bases at V and 7 bases at J, leaving 10 bases unmatched. CDR3 loop: CAWTSGQGPTGYTF. CDR3 nucleotide sequence: TGTGCCTGGACCAGCGGACAGGGGCCGACTGGCTACACCTTC.

The chain carries TRBV27 and TRBJ1-2; 9 nucleotides agree with TRBD1. V was pared by 6 bases and J by 4 bases, with 9 bases of the junction left unmatched. The CDR3 is 15 residues long. Looked up from germline, CDR1 is MNHEY and CDR2 is SMNVEV (reference sequence). Written as DNA, the CDR3 is TGTGCCAGCAGGCAAGAACAGGGGGCTCTCTATGGCTACACCTTC. It is translated as CASRQEQGALYGYTF.

The genes are TRBV10-3 and TRBJ2-7; D gene unclear. The CDR3 covers 12 residues. The germline V gene has CDR1 ENHRY and CDR2 SYGVKD. The V gene lost 0 bases and the J gene lost 7 bases, with 7 bases spanning the gap. The DNA of the CDR3 is TGTGCCATCAGTGAGTCTTGGCGGGAGCAGTACTTC. Protein product: CAISESWREQYF.

The J gene is TRBJ2-1, the V gene TRBV27, with D perhaps TRBD1 (5 bases). The CDR3 loop spans 17 amino acids. Germline assignment: CDR1 MNHEY and CDR2 SMNVEV (reference sequence). Deletions cut 2 bases from V and 8 bases from J, with 22 bases between. The CDR3 DNA sequence: TGTGCCAGCAGTTTAACCCCACCCCCTGTCAGGGCAGATGAGCAGTTCTTC. Translated: CASSLTPPPVRADEQFF.